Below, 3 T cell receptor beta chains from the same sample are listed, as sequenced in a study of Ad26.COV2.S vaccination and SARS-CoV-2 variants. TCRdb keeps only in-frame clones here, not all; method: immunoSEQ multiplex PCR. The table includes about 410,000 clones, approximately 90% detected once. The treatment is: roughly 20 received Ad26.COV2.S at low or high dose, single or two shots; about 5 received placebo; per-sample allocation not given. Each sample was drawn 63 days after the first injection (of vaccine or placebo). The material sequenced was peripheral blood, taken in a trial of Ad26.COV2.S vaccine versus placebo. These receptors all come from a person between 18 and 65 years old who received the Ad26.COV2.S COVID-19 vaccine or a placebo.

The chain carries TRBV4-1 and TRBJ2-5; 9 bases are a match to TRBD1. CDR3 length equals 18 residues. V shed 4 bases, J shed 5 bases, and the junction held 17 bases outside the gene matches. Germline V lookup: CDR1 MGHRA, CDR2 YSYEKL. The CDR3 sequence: CASSRLPPGQGSRETQYF. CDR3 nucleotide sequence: TGCGCCAGCAGCCGACTACCCCCGGGACAGGGATCTAGGGAGACCCAGTACTTC.

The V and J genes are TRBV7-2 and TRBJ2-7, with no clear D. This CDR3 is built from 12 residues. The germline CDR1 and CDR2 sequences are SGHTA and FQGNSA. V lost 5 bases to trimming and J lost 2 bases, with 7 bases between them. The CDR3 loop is CASSHPPYEQYF. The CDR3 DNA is TGTGCCAGCAGCCACCCCCCCTACGAGCAGTACTTC.

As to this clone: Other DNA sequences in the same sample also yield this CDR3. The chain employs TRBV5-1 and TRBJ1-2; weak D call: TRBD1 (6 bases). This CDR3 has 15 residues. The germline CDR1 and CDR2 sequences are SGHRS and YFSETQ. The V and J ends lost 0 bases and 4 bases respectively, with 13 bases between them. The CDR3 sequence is CASSLVSGGGYGYTF. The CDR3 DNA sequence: TGCGCCAGCAGCTTGGTATCGGGGGGCGGCTATGGCTACACCTTC.